Listed here are 3 T cell receptor beta chains from one sample, sequenced in a study of blood T cell repertoires in COVID-19. The protocol was immunoSEQ multiplex PCR, while the TCRdb copy is restricted to in-frame clones and leaves out a portion. Seen here are under 200,000 clones, roughly 77% observed once, and the top ten hold around 6%. Sequencing input: peripheral blood. The source is a woman between 40 and 55 years old with COVID-19, enrolled during active disease.

The CDR3 DNA sequence: TGTGCCAGCAGTTACTCGATTATACTAGCGGGGGACAATGAGCAGTTCTTC. It specifies CASSYSIILAGDNEQFF. The V call is TRBV6-2 or TRBV6-3, the J call TRBJ2-1; 11 bases map to TRBD2. The CDR3 totals 17 residues. The trim removed 0 bases at V and 5 bases at J, leaving 6 bases unmatched. CDR1 and CDR2 from the germline V gene are MNHEY and SVGEGT.

The chain joins TRBV30 to TRBJ1-1, with D possibly being TRBD1 (5 bases). The CDR3 contains 11 residues. Trimming stripped 3 bases from V and 14 bases from J, with 16 bases between. Germline V lookup: CDR1 GTSNPN, CDR2 SVGIG (reference sequence). CDR3: CAWRAKGRTFF. DNA of the CDR3: TGTGCCTGGAGGGCGAAAGGCCGGACATTCTTT.

This sequence joins TRBV20-1 and TRBJ1-5, with D maybe TRBD1 (6 bases). CDR1 is DFQATT, CDR2 SNEGSKA, per germline (reference sequence). The CDR3 totals 17 residues. V lost 3 bases and J lost 7, with 25 bases in between. CDR3 in amino acids: CSASLYRVGAERQPQHF. CDR3 DNA: TGCAGTGCTAGTCTTTACCGAGTGGGGGCGGAGAGACAGCCCCAGCATTTT.